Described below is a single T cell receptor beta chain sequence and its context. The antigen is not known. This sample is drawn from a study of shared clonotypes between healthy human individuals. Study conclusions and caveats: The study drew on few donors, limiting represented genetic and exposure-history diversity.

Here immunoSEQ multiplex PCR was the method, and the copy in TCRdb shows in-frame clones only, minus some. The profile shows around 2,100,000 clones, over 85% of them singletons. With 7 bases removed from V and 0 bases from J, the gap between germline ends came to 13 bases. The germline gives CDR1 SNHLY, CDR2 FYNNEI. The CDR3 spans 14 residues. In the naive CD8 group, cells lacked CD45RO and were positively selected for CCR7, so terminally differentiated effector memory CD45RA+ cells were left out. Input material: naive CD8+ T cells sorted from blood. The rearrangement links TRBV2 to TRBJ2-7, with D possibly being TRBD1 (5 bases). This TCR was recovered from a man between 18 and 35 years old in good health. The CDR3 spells CASKGLDFSYEQYF. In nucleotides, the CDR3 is TGTGCCAGCAAGGGGCTAGATTTCTCCTACGAGCAGTACTTC.